The entry below gives a single T cell receptor beta chain sequence along with its context. The junction shows a germline mismatch at one end, possibly a read error. Germline lookup yields CDR1 SGHAT and CDR2 FQNNGV. The CDR3 loop spans 17 amino acids. RNA was extracted from whole blood without cell sorting, alongside germline DNA. Chronic HBV infection was present in the patients, who were treatment-naive. Starting from approximately 500 ng of total RNA, TCR beta cDNA was produced with a primer in the constant region. Three nested multiplex PCR rounds of slightly modified ARM-PCR generated TCR beta libraries. Use of TRBV1-TRBV30 forward primers with a C-beta reverse primer characterized the first two PCR rounds, which lasted about 10 cycles each. MiXCR was run by TCRdb on the multiplex PCR reads, yielding one entry per CDR3 protein. The sample holds approximately 300,000 distinct CDR3 sequences; more than 55% are singletons and the top ten take 9% to 10%.

The sample comes from a study of tumor-infiltrating lymphocytes in primary liver carcinoma. Study-level information: The patient population consisted of men and women between 30 and 69 years of age.

Sequencing used peripheral blood. This receptor was taken from a man aged 35 to 55 with primary liver carcinoma and hepatitis B virus infection. This chain links TRBV11-2 with TRBJ2-6; D may be TRBD1 (6 bases). The CDR3 protein is CVSSLSGRGSGANILTF. The CDR3 bases are TGTGTCAGCAGCTTATCCGGCAGGGGCTCTGGGGCCAACATCCTGACTTTC.